This T cell receptor (beta chain) is from a study of blood T cell repertoires in COVID-19. Study at large: Material from acute and convalescent COVID-19 was sourced from the United States, Italy and Spain. The analysed material was cDNA or gDNA that came from T cells, B-cell-depleted T cells, or PBMCs.

Seattle patient enrollment occurred during active infection, with longitudinal follow-up thereafter. This clone showed up just once. CDR3 length: 15 amino acids. Germline CDR1 MNHEY, CDR2 SVGAGI. The V and J ends lost 6 bases and 3 bases, in that order; junction bases with no gene match: 9. Original processing methods: Cell counts per sample came from amplifying reference gene primers. Sequencing used immunoSEQ multiplex PCR; TCRdb keeps in-frame clones, though not all of them. For V, J and clone size, that table is used; D and trimming come from the DNA. This repertoire shows 250,000 to 350,000 clones, about nine tenths found once; its top ten account for about 11%.

The chain joins TRBV6-5 to TRBJ2-7; TRBD1 agrees at 9 bases. Sequencing was done on a sample of peripheral blood. This receptor was obtained from a woman in her 30s with COVID-19, enrolled during active disease. DNA of the CDR3: TGTGCCAGCAGGGACGACAGGGGGGATTTCTACGAGCAGTACTTC. Translation: CASRDDRGDFYEQYF.